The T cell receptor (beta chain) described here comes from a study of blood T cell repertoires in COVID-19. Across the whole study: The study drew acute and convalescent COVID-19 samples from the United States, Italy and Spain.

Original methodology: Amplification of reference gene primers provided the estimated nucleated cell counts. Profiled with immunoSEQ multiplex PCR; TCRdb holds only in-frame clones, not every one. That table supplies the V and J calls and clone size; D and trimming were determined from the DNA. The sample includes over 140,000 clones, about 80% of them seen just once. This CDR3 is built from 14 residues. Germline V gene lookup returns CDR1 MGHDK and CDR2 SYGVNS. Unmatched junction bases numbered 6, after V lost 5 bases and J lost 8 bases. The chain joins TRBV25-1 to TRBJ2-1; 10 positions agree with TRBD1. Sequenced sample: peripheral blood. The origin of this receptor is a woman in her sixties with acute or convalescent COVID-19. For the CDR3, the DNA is TGTGCCAGCAGTTGGACAGGGGGAAGCCATGAGCAGTTCTTC. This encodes CASSWTGGSHEQFF. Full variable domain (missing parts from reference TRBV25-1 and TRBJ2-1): EADIYQTPRYLVIGTGKKITLECSQTMGHDKMYWYQQDPGMELHLIHYSYGVNSTEKGDLSSESTVSRIRTEHFPLTLESARPSHTSQYLCASSWTGGSHEQFFGPGTRLTVL.